The 2 T cell receptor beta chains in this list originate from one sample, sequenced in a study of OX40 agonist ivuxolimab in advanced cancers. Sequencing used immunoSEQ multiplex PCR; TCRdb keeps in-frame clones, though not all of them. This table holds around 140,000 clones, approximately 90% found once. The sample here was CD4+ or CD8+ T cells sorted from blood, taken in a trial of the OX40 agonist ivuxolimab. The source of these receptors is an adult with an advanced solid tumor such as melanoma, head and neck, liver or kidney cancer.

The rearrangement joins TRBV10-3 to TRBJ2-1; the D gene is possibly TRBD2 (6 bases). In germline, CDR1 is ENHRY, CDR2 SYGVKD. The CDR3 runs 15 residues. The V end lost 6 bases, the J end lost 9 bases, and 21 bases lay between the germline ends. The CDR3 DNA reads TGTGCCATCAGCGACTTAAGACGGTCCGGGGGTGAGCAGTTCTTC. It yields the protein CAISDLRRSGGEQFF.

This CDR3 is CASSFRGPGRWDQPQHF. The CDR3, as DNA: TGTGCCAGCAGTTTCCGGGGGCCCGGGAGGTGGGATCAGCCCCAGCATTTT. The V call is TRBV27, the J call TRBJ1-5, with D possibly being TRBD1 (6 bases). The germline V gene encodes CDR1 MNHEY and CDR2 SMNVEV (reference sequence). This CDR3 contains 17 residues. The germline V and J ends were trimmed by 3 bases and 5 bases, with 20 bases remaining between them.